Listed below are T cell receptor beta chains from one sample, sequenced in a study of blood T cells in healthy people across ages. TCRdb reprocessed the 5' RACE reads via MiXCR and lists one record per CDR3 protein. The sample lists under 1,000,000 distinct CDR3 sequences, 46% seen once, with around 18% in the top ten. The sequenced sample was blood. The receptors were gathered from a man older than 75 in good health. Each CDR3 is given with its conserved first and last residue. A D gene is named only where the DNA matches it firmly. Rows give clone size only sometimes, using once, few, many, or a class for an expanded clone.

d_call j_call clone_size v_call cdr3_aa cdr3_nt
NA TRBJ1-1 NA TRBV15 CATSTRTEAFF TGTGCCACCAGCACGCGGACTGAAGCTTTCTTT
NA TRBJ2-1 few TRBV9 CASTLGGASYNEQFF TGTGCCAGCACCCTGGGGGGAGCGTCATACAATGAGCAGTTCTTC
NA TRBJ2-7 NA TRBV20-1 CSARSLAYEQYF TGCAGTGCTAGATCACTAGCCTACGAGCAGTACTTC
TRBD1 TRBJ2-7 many TRBV5-1 CASSRDRGQNEQYF TGCGCCAGCAGCCGGGACAGGGGGCAGAACGAGCAGTACTTC
TRBD1 TRBJ2-3 few TRBV20-1 CSAGDRVGTDTQYF TGCAGTGCTGGAGACAGGGTCGGCACAGATACGCAGTATTTT
NA TRBJ2-3 NA TRBV12-3/TRBV12-4 CASKVAGGTDTQYF TGTGCCAGCAAGGTGGCAGGGGGCACAGATACGCAGTATTTT
TRBD2 TRBJ2-1 few TRBV18 CASSPPTLTSGPVNEQFF TGTGCCAGCTCACCACCGACCCTGACTAGCGGCCCTGTGAATGAGCAGTTCTTC
TRBD1 TRBJ2-4 NA TRBV19 CASSSTGVNIQYF TGTGCCAGTAGTTCGACAGGGGTAAACATTCAGTACTTC
NA TRBJ1-1 NA TRBV5-4 CASSLDRSRAFF TGTGCCAGCAGCTTAGACAGGAGTCGAGCTTTCTTT
NA TRBJ2-5 many TRBV7-2 CASSRDIQETQYF TGTGCCAGCAGCCGGGATATCCAAGAGACCCAGTACTTC
NA TRBJ2-1 few TRBV7-2 CASSPLYEQFF TGTGCCAGCAGCCCTCTATATGAGCAGTTCTTC
TRBD2 TRBJ2-5 few TRBV28 CASRAPGGPYETQYF TGTGCCAGCAGGGCTCCGGGAGGGCCATATGAGACCCAGTACTTC
TRBD1 TRBJ2-7 many TRBV29-1 CSVSRTGRTYEQYF TGCAGCGTCTCAAGGACAGGGCGCACCTACGAGCAGTACTTC
TRBD2 TRBJ2-1 NA TRBV29-1 CSVSWTSGNEQFF TGCAGCGTTTCCTGGACTAGCGGAAATGAGCAGTTCTTC
NA TRBJ1-1 NA TRBV6-2/TRBV6-3 CASTPGLRWDLSTEAFF TGTGCCAGCACCCCTGGACTGAGATGGGATTTGAGCACTGAAGCTTTCTTT
TRBD2 TRBJ2-7 NA TRBV7-3 CANNLSRREGPPYNEQYF TGTGCCAACAACCTTTCGAGGCGGGAGGGCCCCCCCTACAATGAGCAGTACTTC
TRBD2 TRBJ2-1 NA TRBV30 CAWSVRVGVTSGASNEQFF TGTGCCTGGAGTGTACGGGTAGGAGTGACTAGCGGGGCTTCCAATGAGCAGTTCTTC
NA TRBJ1-2 many TRBV11-3 CASSLDGQLNYGYTF TGTGCCAGCAGCTTAGATGGACAGCTTAACTATGGCTACACCTTC
TRBD1 TRBJ2-7 few TRBV5-1 CASSTMTGVDEQYF TGCGCCAGCAGCACTATGACAGGGGTCGACGAGCAGTACTTC
NA TRBJ2-2 NA TRBV21-1 CAFPDRGRNTGELFF TGTGCCTTCCCAGATAGGGGGCGGAACACCGGGGAGCTGTTTTTT
NA TRBJ2-3 few TRBV25-1 CASRYRDTQYF TGTGCCAGCAGATACAGGGATACGCAGTATTTT
NA TRBJ2-2 NA TRBV11-3 CASSLDFGTVNTGELFF TGTGCCAGCAGCTTAGACTTCGGGACGGTGAACACCGGGGAGCTGTTTTTT
NA TRBJ2-7 few TRBV7-9 CASSLASSGRDYEQYF TGTGCCAGCAGCTTAGCGAGCAGCGGCAGGGACTACGAGCAGTACTTC
NA TRBJ1-2 once TRBV15 CATNEGGGYGYTF TGTGCCACCAACGAGGGGGGTGGCTATGGCTACACCTTC
TRBD2 TRBJ2-5 NA TRBV20-1 CSVPGAGGQETQYF TGCAGTGTCCCGGGAGCGGGAGGGCAAGAGACCCAGTACTTC
NA TRBJ2-5 NA TRBV15 CATSRDADGETQYF TGTGCCACCAGCAGAGATGCCGATGGAGAGACCCAGTACTTC
TRBD1 TRBJ2-7 many TRBV29-1 CSVSPTGTGQVEQYF TGCAGCGTTTCCCCGACCGGGACAGGGCAGGTCGAGCAGTACTTC
NA TRBJ2-1 NA TRBV24-1 CATSTAAGGPQQFF TGTGCCACCTCCACGGCGGCAGGCGGGCCGCAGCAGTTCTTC
NA TRBJ2-1 NA TRBV20-1 CSASGITFWVGEQFF TGCAGTGCTAGTGGAATAACATTTTGGGTCGGTGAGCAGTTCTTC